This T cell receptor (beta chain) is from a study of patients and donors after allogeneic stem cell transplantation. TCRdb reprocessed the RT-PCR reads via MiXCR and lists one record per CDR3 protein. The sample includes approximately 160,000 distinct CDR3 sequences, approximately 28% of them seen just once. There are 15 residues in the CDR3. Germline values: CDR1 SGHTA, CDR2 FQGNSA. V dropped 4 bases and J dropped 0; count of bases not matched to a gene: 2. This clonotype appeared a few times. The receptor was derived from a human donor who was either an allogeneic HSCT recipient or a stem cell or donor lymphocyte infusion donor (not recorded which). It is not recorded whose cells these are; they may come from a transplant donor. The rearrangement joins TRBV7-2 to TRBJ1-5; 8 bases match TRBD1. The sequenced material came from blood, either unsorted or a sorted T cell fraction (not recorded which). The CDR3 loop is CASSSQGASNQPQHF. CDR3 nucleotide sequence: TGTGCCAGCAGCTCGCAGGGGGCTAGCAATCAGCCCCAGCATTTT.